This T cell receptor (beta chain) was sequenced during a study of blood T cell repertoires in COVID-19. In germline, CDR1 is LGHDT, CDR2 YNNKEL (reference sequence). The V gene lost 5 bases and the J gene lost 5 bases, with 15 bases spanning the gap. This CDR3 is built from 14 residues. The repertoire was sequenced with immunoSEQ multiplex PCR; TCRdb's copy has only in-frame clones and lacks some. The sample lists some 300,000 clones; over 85% were seen once. The sequence was collected from a woman between 50 and 59 years old who had been exposed to COVID-19. This chain links TRBV3-1 (or the pseudogene TRBV3-2) with TRBJ2-5; tentatively, D is TRBD1 (6 bases). The sequencing input was PBMCs or T cells enriched from blood (not recorded which). CDR3 DNA sequence: TGTGCCAGCAGCACGGGACAAACTAGGGAGACCCAGTACTTC. Translating gives CASSTGQTRETQYF.